One T cell receptor (beta chain) is described in this entry. The data were obtained in a study of blood T cell repertoires in COVID-19. Turning to the study itself: The United States, Italy and Spain supplied acute and convalescent COVID-19 samples. T cells, B-cell-depleted T cells, or PBMCs provided the cDNA or gDNA that served as material.

Under the authors' procedure: Estimation of nucleated cell counts was performed using reference gene primer amplification. Assay: immunoSEQ multiplex PCR; the TCRdb copy retains only in-frame clones and omits some. V, J and clone size were drawn from that table, and D and trimming were deduced from the DNA. The sample has about 100,000 clones; 86% are singletons. The V segment lost 4 bases and the J segment 2 bases; nucleotides outside the gene matches: 9. The length of the CDR3 is 16 residues. Germline lookup yields CDR1 SGDLS and CDR2 YYNGEE. This chain joins TRBV9 and TRBJ2-3; 8 bases match TRBD2. Sample: peripheral blood. This TCR came from a man aged 80 or over with acute or convalescent COVID-19. For the CDR3, the DNA is TGTGCCAGCAGCCAGGCACTAGCGGAGTCCACAGATACGCAGTATTTT. Its protein product is CASSQALAESTDTQYF.